This T cell receptor (beta chain) emerged from a study of shared clonotypes between healthy human individuals. As for the study in general: Each donor contributed plates that comprised three CD4 naive, three CD4 memory, two CD8 naive and one CD8 memory.

CD45RO-negative cells were positively selected for CCR7, leaving out terminally differentiated effector memory CD45RA+ cells. The V gene's germline CDR1 is MDHEN and CDR2 SYDVKM. CDR3 length: 18 residues. V lost 4 bases and J lost 0; bases outside the gene matches: 9. Original methodology: Filtering of immunoSEQ junctional sequences could not match full-length read filtering. Clones were read by immunoSEQ multiplex PCR, and TCRdb kept only the in-frame ones, dropping some. V and J calls and clone size are copied from that table; D and trimming were computed from the DNA. Of a few hundred thousand clones in the sample, roughly 95% are singletons; the top ten hold 0.11%.

This clonotype originated in a young woman in good health. This sequence joins TRBV28 and TRBJ2-7, with 13 bases fitting TRBD2. The sequenced material came from naive CD8+ T cells sorted from blood. The CDR3 region is CASSSWTSGRLTSYEQYF. For the CDR3, the DNA is TGTGCCAGCAGTTCCTGGACTAGCGGGAGATTAACCTCCTACGAGCAGTACTTC.